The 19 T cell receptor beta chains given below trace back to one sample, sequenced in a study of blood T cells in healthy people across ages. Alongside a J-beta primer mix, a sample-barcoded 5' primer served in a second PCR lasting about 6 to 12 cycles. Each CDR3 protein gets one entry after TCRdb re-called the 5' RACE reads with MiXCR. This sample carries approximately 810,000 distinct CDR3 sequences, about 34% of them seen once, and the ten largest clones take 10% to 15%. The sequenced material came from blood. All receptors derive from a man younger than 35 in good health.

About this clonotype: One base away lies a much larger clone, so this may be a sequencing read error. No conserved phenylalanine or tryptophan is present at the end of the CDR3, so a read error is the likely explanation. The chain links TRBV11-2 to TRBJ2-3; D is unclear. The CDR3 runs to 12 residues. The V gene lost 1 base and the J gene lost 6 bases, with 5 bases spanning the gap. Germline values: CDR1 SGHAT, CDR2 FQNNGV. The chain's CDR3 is CASSLGLDTQYS. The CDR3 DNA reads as TGTGCCAGCAGCTTAGGGTTGGATACGCAGTATTCT.

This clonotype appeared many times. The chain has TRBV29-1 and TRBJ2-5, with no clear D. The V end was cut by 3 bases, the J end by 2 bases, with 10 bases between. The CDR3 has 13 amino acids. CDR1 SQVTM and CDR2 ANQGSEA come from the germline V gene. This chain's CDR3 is CSVDGVSQETQYF. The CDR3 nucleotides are TGCAGCGTTGATGGGGTCAGTCAAGAGACCCAGTACTTC.

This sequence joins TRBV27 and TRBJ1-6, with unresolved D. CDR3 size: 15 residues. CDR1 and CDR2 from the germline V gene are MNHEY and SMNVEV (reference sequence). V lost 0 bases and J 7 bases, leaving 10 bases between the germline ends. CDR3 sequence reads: CASSLSAGWNSPLHF. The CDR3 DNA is TGTGCCAGCAGTTTATCTGCTGGGTGGAATTCACCCCTCCACTTT.

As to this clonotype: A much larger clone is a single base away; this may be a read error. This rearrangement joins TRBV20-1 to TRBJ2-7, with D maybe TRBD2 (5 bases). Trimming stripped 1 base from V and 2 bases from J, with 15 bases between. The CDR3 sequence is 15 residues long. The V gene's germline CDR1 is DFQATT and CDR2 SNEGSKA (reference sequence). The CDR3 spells CSARVTGQRPYEQYF. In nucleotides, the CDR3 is TGCAGTGCTAGAGTGACCGGGCAGCGGCCCTACGAGCAGTACTTC.

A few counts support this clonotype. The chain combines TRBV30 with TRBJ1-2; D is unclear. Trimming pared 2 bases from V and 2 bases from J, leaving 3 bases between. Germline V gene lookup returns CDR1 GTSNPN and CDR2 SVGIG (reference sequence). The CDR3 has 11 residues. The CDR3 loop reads CAWSKNYGYTF. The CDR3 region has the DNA TGTGCCTGGAGTAAAAACTATGGCTACACCTTC.

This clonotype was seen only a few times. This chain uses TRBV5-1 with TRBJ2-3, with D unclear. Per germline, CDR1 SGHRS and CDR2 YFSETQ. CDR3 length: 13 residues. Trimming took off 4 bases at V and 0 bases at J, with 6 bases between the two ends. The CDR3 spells CASSKDSTDTQYF. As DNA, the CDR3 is TGCGCCAGCAGCAAGGACAGCACAGATACGCAGTATTTT. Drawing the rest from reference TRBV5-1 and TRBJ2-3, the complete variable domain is KAGVTQTPRYLIKTRGQQVTLSCSPISGHRSVSWYQQTPGQGLQFLFEYFSETQRNKGNFPGRFSGRQFSNSRSEMNVSTLELGDSALYLCASSKDSTDTQYFGPGTRLTVL.

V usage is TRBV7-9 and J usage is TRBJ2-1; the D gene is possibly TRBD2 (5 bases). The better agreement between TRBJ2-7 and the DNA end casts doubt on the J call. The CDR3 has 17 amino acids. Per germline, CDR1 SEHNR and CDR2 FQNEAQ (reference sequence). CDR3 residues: CASSLARVKESYNEQYF. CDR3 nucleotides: TGTGCCAGCAGCTTAGCGAGGGTAAAGGAATCCTACAATGAGCAGTACTTC.

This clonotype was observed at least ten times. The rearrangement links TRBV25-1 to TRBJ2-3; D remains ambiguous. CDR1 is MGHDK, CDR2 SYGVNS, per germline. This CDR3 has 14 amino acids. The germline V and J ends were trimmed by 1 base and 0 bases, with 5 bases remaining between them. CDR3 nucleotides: TGTGCCAGCAGTGAATGGGTTAGCACAGATACGCAGTATTTT. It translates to CASSEWVSTDTQYF. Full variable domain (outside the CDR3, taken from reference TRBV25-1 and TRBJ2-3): EADIYQTPRYLVIGTGKKITLECSQTMGHDKMYWYQQDPGMELHLIHYSYGVNSTEKGDLSSESTVSRIRTEHFPLTLESARPSHTSQYLCASSEWVSTDTQYFGPGTRLTVL.

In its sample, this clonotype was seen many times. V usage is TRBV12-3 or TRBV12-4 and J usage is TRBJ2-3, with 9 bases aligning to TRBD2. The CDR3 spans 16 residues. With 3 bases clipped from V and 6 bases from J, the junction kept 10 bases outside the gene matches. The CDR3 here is CASSFGSGGTGDTQYF. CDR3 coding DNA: TGTGCCAGCAGTTTCGGTAGCGGGGGAACAGGGGATACGCAGTATTTT.

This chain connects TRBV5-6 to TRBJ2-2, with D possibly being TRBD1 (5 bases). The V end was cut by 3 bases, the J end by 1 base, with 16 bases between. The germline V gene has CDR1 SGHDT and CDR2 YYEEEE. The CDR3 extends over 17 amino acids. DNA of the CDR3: TGTGCCAGCAGCTCAACCAAAATGACAGTGAACACCGGGGAGCTGTTTTTT. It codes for CASSSTKMTVNTGELFF. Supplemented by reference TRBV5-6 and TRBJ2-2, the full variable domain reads DAGVTQSPTHLIKTRGQQVTLRCSPKSGHDTVSWYQQALGQGPQFIFQYYEEEERQRGNFPDRFSGHQFPNYSSELNVNALLLGDSALYLCASSSTKMTVNTGELFFGEGSRLTVL.

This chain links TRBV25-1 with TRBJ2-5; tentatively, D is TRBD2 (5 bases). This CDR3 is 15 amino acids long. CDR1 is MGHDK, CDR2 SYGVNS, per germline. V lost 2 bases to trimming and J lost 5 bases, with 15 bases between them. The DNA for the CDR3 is TGTGCCAGCAGTGAAGCGGGCAGCCCATCGGAGACCCAGTACTTC. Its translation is CASSEAGSPSETQYF.

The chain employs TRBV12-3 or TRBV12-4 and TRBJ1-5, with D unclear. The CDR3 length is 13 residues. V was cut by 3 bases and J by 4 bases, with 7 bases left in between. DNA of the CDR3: TGTGCCAGCAGTTTTACACCTAATCAGCCCCAGCATTTT. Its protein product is CASSFTPNQPQHF.

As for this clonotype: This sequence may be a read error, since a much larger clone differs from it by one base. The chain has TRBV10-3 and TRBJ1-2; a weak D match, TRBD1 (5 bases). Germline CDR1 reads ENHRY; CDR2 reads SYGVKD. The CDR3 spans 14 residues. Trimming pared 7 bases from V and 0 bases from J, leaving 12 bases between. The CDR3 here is CAINAGLANYGYTF. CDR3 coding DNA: TGTGCCATCAACGCAGGGTTAGCTAACTATGGCTACACCTTC.

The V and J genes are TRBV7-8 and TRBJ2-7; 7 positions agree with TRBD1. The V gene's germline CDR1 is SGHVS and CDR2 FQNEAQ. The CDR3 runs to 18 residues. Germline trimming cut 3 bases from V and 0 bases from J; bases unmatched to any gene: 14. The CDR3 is CASSLRPFTGTASYEQYF. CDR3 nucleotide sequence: TGTGCCAGCAGCTTGAGACCCTTCACCGGGACAGCCTCCTACGAGCAGTACTTC.

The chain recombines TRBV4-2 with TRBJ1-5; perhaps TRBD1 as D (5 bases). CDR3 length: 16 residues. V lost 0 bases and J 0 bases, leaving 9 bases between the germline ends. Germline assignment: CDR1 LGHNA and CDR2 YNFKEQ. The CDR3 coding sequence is TGTGCCAGCAGCCAAGAAGCAGGACATAGCAATCAGCCCCAGCATTTT. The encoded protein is CASSQEAGHSNQPQHF.

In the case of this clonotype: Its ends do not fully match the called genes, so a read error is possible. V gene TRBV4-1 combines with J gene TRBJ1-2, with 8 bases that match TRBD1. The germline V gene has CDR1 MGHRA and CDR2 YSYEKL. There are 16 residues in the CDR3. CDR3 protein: CASSPSTGAPNYGHTF. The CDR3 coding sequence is TGCGCCAGCAGCCCTTCGACAGGGGCCCCTAACTATGGCCACACCTTC.

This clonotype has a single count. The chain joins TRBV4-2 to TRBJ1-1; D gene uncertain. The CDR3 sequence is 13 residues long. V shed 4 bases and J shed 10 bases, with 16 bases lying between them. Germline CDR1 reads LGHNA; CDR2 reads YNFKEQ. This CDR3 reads CASSPSRGGVAFF. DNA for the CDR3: TGTGCCAGCAGCCCCTCCCGGGGAGGAGTAGCTTTCTTT.

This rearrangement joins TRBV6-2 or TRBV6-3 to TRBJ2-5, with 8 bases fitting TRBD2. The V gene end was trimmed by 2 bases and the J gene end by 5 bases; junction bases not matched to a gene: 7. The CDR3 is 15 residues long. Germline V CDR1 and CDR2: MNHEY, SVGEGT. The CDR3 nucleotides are TGTGCCAGCAGTTACGCCGGAGTAGCGGGGGAGACCCAGTACTTC. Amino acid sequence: CASSYAGVAGETQYF.

The CDR3 loop reads CASSSGTAYPDSTDTQYF. The DNA of the CDR3 is TGTGCCAGCAGCTCCGGGACGGCGTATCCCGATAGCACAGATACGCAGTATTTT. The J gene is TRBJ2-3, the V gene TRBV7-2; D might be TRBD1 or TRBD2, each matching 5 bases. The CDR3 consists of 18 residues. CDR1 SGHTA and CDR2 FQGNSA come from the germline V gene. Deletions cut 4 bases from V and 0 bases from J, with 20 bases between.